This T cell receptor beta chain stems from a study of human T cells and chemical hapten exposure. In TCRdb, the RACE reads were re-called with MiXCR into one record per CDR3 protein. The sample has approximately 400,000 distinct CDR3 sequences, roughly 4.8% seen once. Time point indicated: patch test 1, 2 weeks after DPC sensitization. The treatment here: therapeutic diphenylcyclopropenone sensitization with weekly scalp DPC. This clonotype was counted at least ten times. The CDR3 spans 16 residues. Trimming removed 1 base from V and 4 bases from J, with 14 bases in between. Germline-derived CDR1 and CDR2 are LGHDT and YNNKEL (reference sequence).

The chain joins TRBV3-1 to TRBJ2-1, with TRBD1 as a possible D gene (5 bases). The TCR was taken from a woman between 45 and 65 years old with alopecia areata. Some clones in this sample may be carry-over from other donors' samples. Sequencing was performed on whole blood, taken in connection with sensitization to the hapten diphenylcyclopropenone (DPC). The CDR3 is CASSQVPEKGYNEQFF. The CDR3 DNA sequence: TGTGCCAGCAGCCAAGTCCCGGAAAAGGGGTACAATGAGCAGTTCTTC.